The 23 T cell receptor beta chains presented below share a single source sample, sequenced in a study of blood T cells in healthy people across ages. A J-beta primer mix and a sample-barcoded 5' primer were used in a second PCR of roughly 7 to 12 cycles. TCRdb recomputed calls from the 5' RACE reads with MiXCR, one row per CDR3 protein. This sample has 600,000 to 1,000,000 distinct CDR3 sequences; roughly 60% occur once, and the top ten carry around 20%. The material sequenced was blood. These receptors came from a man in his thirties or forties in good health.

The chain couples TRBV10-3 to TRBJ1-4, with D tentatively TRBD1 (6 bases). In germline, CDR1 is ENHRY, CDR2 SYGVKD. Trimming took 8 bases from V and 2 from J, leaving 12 bases between them. This CDR3 has 14 amino acids. The CDR3 region is CAIRATGTNEKLFF. CDR3 bases: TGTGCCATCCGAGCGACAGGCACTAATGAAAAACTGTTTTTT.

The V gene is TRBV30, the J gene TRBJ2-3; D is uncertain. V gave up 7 bases and J gave up 3 bases, with 20 bases separating them. Germline V gene sequence: CDR1 GTSNPN, CDR2 SVGIG (reference sequence). The CDR3 extends over 15 amino acids. This CDR3 is CASPGKGKRTDTQYF. The CDR3 DNA reads TGTGCCTCTCCCGGAAAAGGGAAAAGGACAGATACGCAGTATTTT.

The chain employs TRBV3-1 and TRBJ2-1; 14 bases line up with TRBD2. The CDR3 loop spans 17 amino acids. The junction had 6 bases not matched to a gene; V was cut back by 1 base and J by 7 bases. Germline assignment: CDR1 LGHDT and CDR2 YNNKEL (reference sequence). CDR3 protein: CASSQGSGLAGDNEQFF. The CDR3 DNA is TGTGCCAGCAGCCAAGGTTCGGGACTAGCGGGAGATAATGAGCAGTTCTTC.

V is TRBV15 and J is TRBJ1-2; D is ambiguous. Trimming removed 3 bases at V and 3 bases at J, with 8 bases between. CDR3 length: 13 residues. CDR1 and CDR2 (germline): LNHNV, YYDKDF (reference sequence). DNA for the CDR3: TGTGCCACCAGCAGGCGGATCCACTATGGCTACACCTTC. It codes for CATSRRIHYGYTF.

V is TRBV12-3 or TRBV12-4 and J is TRBJ2-5; D is perhaps TRBD1 or TRBD2 (6 bases each). V lost 8 bases, J lost 11 bases, and 24 bases lay in between. CDR3 length: 14 residues. The CDR3 bases are TGTGCCAGCGGAACAGGGAGGACCTACAATGAGCAGTACTTC. Amino acids: CASGTGRTYNEQYF.

This clonotype turned up a few times. The rearrangement uses TRBV4-3 and TRBJ2-5; 8 positions agree with TRBD1. The CDR3 has 14 residues. V was clipped by 4 bases and J by 4 bases; unmatched bases: 5. Per germline, CDR1 LGHNA and CDR2 YSLEER. The CDR3 nucleotides read TGCGCCAGCAGCCGAGTGACAGGGGTAGAGACCCAGTACTTC. It specifies CASSRVTGVETQYF.

The V call is TRBV5-1, the J call TRBJ2-1; the match to TRBD2 covers 10 bases. The J call may be faulty, since TRBJ2-7 better matches the DNA end. The germline V gene encodes CDR1 SGHRS and CDR2 YFSETQ. The CDR3 extends over 16 amino acids. CDR3 region: CASSLTLAGVWNEQYF. The CDR3 DNA follows: TGCGCCAGCAGCTTGACCCTAGCGGGGGTATGGAATGAGCAGTACTTC.

The chain couples TRBV7-2 to TRBJ1-1, with TRBD1 as a possible D gene (5 bases). Trimming removed 6 bases from V and 4 bases from J, with 15 bases in between. The germline CDR1 and CDR2 sequences are SGHTA and FQGNSA. The CDR3 sequence is 14 residues long. DNA for the CDR3: TGTGCCAGCAGAAACGGGGCGGGGGTCACTGAAGCTTTCTTT. This encodes CASRNGAGVTEAFF.

The J gene is TRBJ2-3, the V gene TRBV3-1, with 10 bases fitting TRBD1. Germline lookup yields CDR1 LGHDT and CDR2 YNNKEL (reference sequence). The ends lost 5 bases at V and 0 bases at J; junction bases unmatched: 8. This CDR3 contains 17 residues. The CDR3 loop is CASSNRQGARSTDTQYF. The CDR3 DNA follows: TGTGCCAGCAGCAACCGACAGGGGGCGCGGAGCACAGATACGCAGTATTTT.

The rearrangement uses TRBV15 and TRBJ2-3; D is uncertain. V was clipped by 4 bases and J by 7 bases, with 6 bases between them. The CDR3 length is 11 residues. CDR1 is LNHNV, CDR2 YYDKDF, per germline (reference sequence). CDR3 sequence (DNA): TGTGCCACCAGCAACTCATATACGCAGTATTTT. It is translated as CATSNSYTQYF.

This clonotype has a handful of counts. This rearrangement joins TRBV5-1 to TRBJ2-1; D not certain. V was shortened by 6 bases and J by 5 bases, with 18 bases between the two germline ends. CDR3 length: 15 residues. The germline gives CDR1 SGHRS, CDR2 YFSETQ. CDR3 DNA sequence: TGCGCCAGCAAGGTGGGTTTGTGGAGACACAATGAGCAGTTCTTC. It translates to CASKVGLWRHNEQFF. The variable domain in full, with the rest retrieved from reference TRBV5-1 and TRBJ2-1, is KAGVTQTPRYLIKTRGQQVTLSCSPISGHRSVSWYQQTPGQGLQFLFEYFSETQRNKGNFPGRFSGRQFSNSRSEMNVSTLELGDSALYLCASKVGLWRHNEQFFGPGTRLTVL.

The rearrangement links TRBV7-9 to TRBJ2-7, with D perhaps matching TRBD1 (5 bases). Germline V gene data show CDR1 as SEHNR and CDR2 as FQNEAQ (reference sequence). V gave up 6 bases and J gave up 2 bases, with 11 bases separating them. The CDR3 runs to 13 residues. The CDR3 DNA follows: TGTGCCAGCAGAGGGCAGGGCCCCTACGAGCAGTACTTC. This sequence encodes CASRGQGPYEQYF.

This clonotype was detected only a few times. J is TRBJ2-5 and V is TRBV7-2, with a tentative D call TRBD2 (5 bases). The germline V gene has CDR1 SGHTA and CDR2 FQGNSA. V shed 4 bases and J shed 6 bases, with 9 bases lying between them. This CDR3 region has 12 residues. This CDR3 reads CASSSRRKTQYF. CDR3 nucleotides: TGTGCCAGCAGCTCAAGGAGGAAGACCCAGTACTTC.

The J gene is TRBJ2-5, the V gene TRBV6-6; 10 positions agree with TRBD2. This CDR3 spans 16 amino acids. Per germline, CDR1 MNHNY and CDR2 SVGAGI (reference sequence). The J segment lost 3 bases and the V segment lost 7 bases, leaving 11 bases of the junction unmatched. The CDR3 reads CASTGEREGFKETQYF. The CDR3 DNA reads as TGTGCCAGCACCGGGGAGCGGGAGGGGTTCAAAGAGACCCAGTACTTC.

The chain has TRBV4-3 and TRBJ2-2; a weak D match, TRBD1 (6 bases). Germline values: CDR1 LGHNA, CDR2 YSLEER. Trimming removed 2 bases from V and 6 bases from J, with 10 bases in between. This CDR3 is built from 14 residues. The CDR3 DNA follows: TGCGCCAGCAGCCAACAACAGGGTGCCGGGGAGCTGTTTTTT. Translation: CASSQQQGAGELFF.

V and J are TRBV20-1 and TRBJ2-5; 7 bases match TRBD2. The CDR3 has 13 amino acids. The germline CDR1 and CDR2 sequences are DFQATT and SNEGSKA (reference sequence). Unmatched junction bases numbered 16, after V lost 7 bases and J lost 11 bases. CDR3 DNA: TGCAGTGTTTTAGCGGCATTCGCGGGAGAGCAGTACTTC. Translated, it gives CSVLAAFAGEQYF.

This clonotype was counted only a few times. The rearrangement uses TRBV27 and TRBJ1-2; no clear D gene. V lost 4 bases and J lost 0, with 12 bases in between. The CDR3 totals 15 residues. Per the germline V gene, CDR1 is MNHEY and CDR2 is SMNVEV (reference sequence). In DNA, the CDR3 is TGTGCCAGCAGTTCATCCCACGGGACTAACTATGGCTACACCTTC. This gives the protein CASSSSHGTNYGYTF.

The chain employs TRBV5-1 and TRBJ1-2, with 8 bases that match TRBD1. Germline loops: CDR1 SGHRS, CDR2 YFSETQ. V dropped 0 bases and J dropped 3; count of bases not matched to a gene: 10. CDR3 size: 17 residues. The CDR3 spells CASSLVGTTDRDYGYTF. Here the CDR3 DNA reads TGCGCCAGCAGCTTGGTTGGGACTACGGACAGGGACTATGGCTACACCTTC.

The chain employs TRBV6-6 and TRBJ1-1; D not resolved. The length of the CDR3 is 13 residues. The V end lost 5 bases, the J end lost 8 bases, and 15 bases lay between the germline ends. CDR1 is MNHNY and CDR2 is SVGAGI in the germline V gene (reference sequence). CDR3 protein: CASSPGFTAEAFF. As DNA, the CDR3 is TGTGCCAGCAGTCCAGGTTTTACGGCGGAAGCTTTCTTT.

This chain connects TRBV7-2 to TRBJ2-4, with TRBD1 identical over 7 bases. The last part of the DNA fits TRBJ2-7 better; the J call may be wrong. Per the germline V gene, CDR1 is SGHTA and CDR2 is FQGNSA. This CDR3 is 15 amino acids long. CDR3 loop: CASSQTGYSPPEQYF. CDR3 bases: TGTGCCAGCAGCCAGACAGGGTATTCCCCTCCCGAGCAGTACTTC.

The V and J genes are TRBV20-1 and TRBJ1-5; D ambiguous. This CDR3 spans 14 amino acids. V shed 3 bases and J shed 2 bases, with 11 bases lying between them. Looked up from germline, CDR1 is DFQATT and CDR2 is SNEGSKA (reference sequence). The chain's CDR3 is CSASRAGGNQPQHF. The CDR3 nucleotides read TGCAGTGCTAGTCGGGCGGGAGGCAATCAGCCCCAGCATTTT.

The chain employs TRBV5-1 and TRBJ1-5; D unclear. V lost 4 bases to trimming and J lost 7 bases, with 12 bases between them. Per the germline V gene, CDR1 is SGHRS and CDR2 is YFSETQ. The CDR3 runs to 13 residues. CDR3 nucleotide sequence: TGCGCCAGCAGCGGGGAACCGGGGCAGCCCCAGCATTTT. Its translation: CASSGEPGQPQHF.

This chain connects TRBV18 to TRBJ2-5; D unresolved. TRBJ2-7 explains the end of the DNA better; the J call may be wrong. The CDR3 extends over 14 amino acids. Germline V lookup: CDR1 KGHSH, CDR2 LQKENI. The CDR3, as DNA: TGTGCCAGCTCACCACCGAGTTCGGGCTACGAGCAGTACTTC. It codes for CASSPPSSGYEQYF.